These T cell receptor beta chains were read from a single sample in a study of T cell changes during pregnancy in multiple sclerosis. TCRdb's copy holds only in-frame clones and misses some; the assay was immunoSEQ multiplex PCR. The sample includes over 30,000 clones, 70% to 90% of them seen just once. This specimen was CD8+ T cells from peripheral blood mononuclear cells, taken in the third trimester of pregnancy. The receptors originated from a female donor with multiple sclerosis, enrolled in a pregnancy study. Each CDR3 is given with its conserved first and last residue. A D gene is named only where the DNA matches it firmly. Clone size is shown for a subset of rows, as once, few, many or a class of expanded clone.

d_call clone_size j_call v_call cdr3_nt cdr3_aa
TRBD2 NA TRBJ2-1 TRBV27 TGTGCCAGCAGTTTAACAGCGGGAGGGACAAATGAGCAGTTCTTC CASSLTAGGTNEQFF
NA NA TRBJ2-7 TRBV5-1 TGCGCCAGCACCCGGGAAACAGGGATAAGGGACGAGCAGTACTTC CASTRETGIRDEQYF
TRBD2 once TRBJ2-5 TRBV7-6 TGTGCCAGCAGCTTAGGGGGGACTAGCGGGTTGGTCAAAGAGACCCAGTACTTC CASSLGGTSGLVKETQYF
NA NA TRBJ2-7 TRBV11-2 TGTGCCAGCAGCGGGGGGACAGTACCCTACGAGCAGTACTTC CASSGGTVPYEQYF
NA NA TRBJ2-2 TRBV6-5 TGTGCCAGCAGTTACTCTGGGGGGTGGACCGGGGAGCTGTTTTTT CASSYSGGWTGELFF
TRBD1 NA TRBJ1-5 TRBV5-1 TGCGCCAGCAGCCCCGACAGGGGGAAGAATCAGCCCCAGCATTTT CASSPDRGKNQPQHF
NA few TRBJ1-5 TRBV6-1 TGTGCCAGCGGAGGATGGGGCAATCAGCCCCAGCATTTT CASGGWGNQPQHF
NA NA TRBJ1-6 TRBV4-1 TGCGCCAGCAGCCATTTAACGGTTCCGGAGGGTTCACCCCTCCACTTT CASSHLTVPEGSPLHF
NA NA TRBJ2-7 TRBV7-9 TGTGCCAGCAGTCCTTTTCAGGGGTGGGAGCAGTACTTC CASSPFQGWEQYF
TRBD1 NA TRBJ2-6 TRBV28 TGTGCCAGCAGCCCTAATGGACAGGGAATGGGCGCTGGGGCCAACGTCCTGACTTTC CASSPNGQGMGAGANVLTF
NA NA TRBJ2-1 TRBV10-2 TGCGCCAGCAGTTACCTAGCTCTTCAAGGTTTTGATGAGCAGTTCTTC CASSYLALQGFDEQFF
NA NA TRBJ1-1 TRBV2 TGTGCCAGCAGTGAAGGAGTTTTGAACACTGAAGCTTTCTTT CASSEGVLNTEAFF
NA NA TRBJ2-7 TRBV7-8 TGTGCCAGCAGCTTAGGGAGACAGAACTACGAGCAGTACTTC CASSLGRQNYEQYF
NA few TRBJ1-1 TRBV4-2 TGTGCCAGCAGCCAAGTCCTAGAGGTGAACACTGAAGCTTTCTTT CASSQVLEVNTEAFF
TRBD1 NA TRBJ2-3 TRBV19 TGTGCCAGTAGTATAGCAGGACAGGGCGCAGATACGCAGTATTTT CASSIAGQGADTQYF
NA NA TRBJ1-2 TRBV27 TGTGCCAGCAGTTCCTCCGGGCTTAGCGACTATGGCTACACCTTC CASSSSGLSDYGYTF
TRBD2 NA TRBJ2-7 TRBV13 TGTGCCAGCAGCACCCGAGGTAGCGGGAGGGGCGAGCAGTACTTC CASSTRGSGRGEQYF
NA few TRBJ1-3 TRBV2 TGTGCCAGCAGTGACAGGGTGGACGGAAACACCATATATTTT CASSDRVDGNTIYF
TRBD1 NA TRBJ2-1 TRBV2 TGTGCCAGCAGGACCCCCCGGGACAGGGGGGGCAATGAGCAGTTCTTC CASRTPRDRGGNEQFF
NA NA TRBJ1-3 TRBV5-4 TGTGCCAGCAGCTGGGGGGGCGGCGGCTCTGGAAACACCATATATTTT CASSWGGGGSGNTIYF
NA NA TRBJ2-6 TRBV6-5 TGTGCCAGCCGCTTAGGGGACTCTGGGGCCAACGTCCTGACTTTC CASRLGDSGANVLTF
NA NA TRBJ2-3 TRBV4-2 TGTGCCAGCAGCGTCACAGGGAGTACAGATACGCAGTATTTT CASSVTGSTDTQYF